The entry below gives a single T cell receptor beta chain sequence along with its context. These data belong to a study of OX40 agonist ivuxolimab in advanced cancers. Study information: Among those enrolled, mean age was about 60 years (range roughly 23 to 90) and about 79% were male. Prior checkpoint blockade (anti-PD-1, anti-PD-L1 or anti-CTLA-4) was permitted; less than 45% had it.

Trimming removed 8 bases at V and 5 bases at J, with 9 bases between. This CDR3 comprises 11 residues. The germline CDR1 and CDR2 sequences are SNHLY and FYNNEI. Repertoires were generated with immunoSEQ multiplex PCR, while TCRdb's copy carries only in-frame clones and drops some. Altogether 60,000 or so clones are present, roughly 87% being singletons, with the ten largest covering 15% to 20%. Sample: CD4+ or CD8+ T cells sorted from blood, taken in a trial of the OX40 agonist ivuxolimab. The chain carries TRBV2 and TRBJ2-5, with D uncertain. This TCR was sampled from an adult with an advanced solid tumor such as melanoma, head and neck, liver or kidney cancer. The CDR3 bases are TGTGCCAGCGGATCAACGGAGACCCAGTACTTC. It encodes CASGSTETQYF. Full variable domain (outside the CDR3, taken from reference TRBV2 and TRBJ2-5): EPEVTQTPSHQVTQMGQEVILRCVPISNHLYFYWYRQILGQKVEFLVSFYNNEISEKSEIFDDQFSVERPDGSNFTLKIRSTKLEDSAMYFCASGSTETQYFGPGTRLLVL.